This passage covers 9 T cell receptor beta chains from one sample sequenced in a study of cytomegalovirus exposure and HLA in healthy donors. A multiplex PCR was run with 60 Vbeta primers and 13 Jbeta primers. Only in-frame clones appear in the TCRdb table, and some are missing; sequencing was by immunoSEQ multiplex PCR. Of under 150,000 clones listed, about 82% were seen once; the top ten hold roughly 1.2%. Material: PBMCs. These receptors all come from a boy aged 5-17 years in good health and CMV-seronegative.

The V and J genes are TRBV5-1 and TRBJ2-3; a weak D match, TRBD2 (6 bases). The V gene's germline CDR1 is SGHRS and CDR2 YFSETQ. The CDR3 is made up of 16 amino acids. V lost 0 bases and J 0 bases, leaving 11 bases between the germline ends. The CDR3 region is CASSLAGTLSTDTQYF. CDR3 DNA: TGCGCCAGCAGCTTGGCCGGGACTCTAAGCACAGATACGCAGTATTTT.

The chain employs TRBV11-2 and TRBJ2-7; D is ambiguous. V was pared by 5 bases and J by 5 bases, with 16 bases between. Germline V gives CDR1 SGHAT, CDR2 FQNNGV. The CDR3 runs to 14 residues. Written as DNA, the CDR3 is TGTGCCAGCAGCCTTCGTCCTATCATGGACGAGCAGTACTTC. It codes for CASSLRPIMDEQYF.

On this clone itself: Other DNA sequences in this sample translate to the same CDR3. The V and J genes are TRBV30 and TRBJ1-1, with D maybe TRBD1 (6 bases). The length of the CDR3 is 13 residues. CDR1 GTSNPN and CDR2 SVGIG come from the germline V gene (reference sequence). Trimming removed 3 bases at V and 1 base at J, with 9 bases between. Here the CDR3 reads CAWRDSRNTEAFF. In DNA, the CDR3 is TGTGCCTGGAGGGACAGCCGGAACACTGAAGCTTTCTTT.

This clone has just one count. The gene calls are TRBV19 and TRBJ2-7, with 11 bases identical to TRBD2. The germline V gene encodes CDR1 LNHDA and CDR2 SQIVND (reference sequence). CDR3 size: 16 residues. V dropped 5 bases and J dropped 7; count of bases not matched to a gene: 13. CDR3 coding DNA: TGTGCCAGTAGTCGGACCGGGACTAGCGGCCTCGGGGAGCAGTACTTC. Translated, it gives CASSRTGTSGLGEQYF.

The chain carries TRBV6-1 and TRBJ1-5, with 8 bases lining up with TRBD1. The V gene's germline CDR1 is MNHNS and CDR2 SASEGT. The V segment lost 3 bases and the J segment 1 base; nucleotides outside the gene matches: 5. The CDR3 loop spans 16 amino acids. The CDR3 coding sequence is TGTGCCAGCAGTGACAGGGGGCGCGGGAGCAATCAGCCCCAGCATTTT. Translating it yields CASSDRGRGSNQPQHF.

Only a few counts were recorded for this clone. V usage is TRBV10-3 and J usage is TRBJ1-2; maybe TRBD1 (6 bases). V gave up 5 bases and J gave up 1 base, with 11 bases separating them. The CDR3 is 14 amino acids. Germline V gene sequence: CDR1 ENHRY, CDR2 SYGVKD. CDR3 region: CAISSGTLNYGYTF. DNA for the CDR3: TGTGCCATCAGTTCCGGGACACTTAACTATGGCTACACCTTC.

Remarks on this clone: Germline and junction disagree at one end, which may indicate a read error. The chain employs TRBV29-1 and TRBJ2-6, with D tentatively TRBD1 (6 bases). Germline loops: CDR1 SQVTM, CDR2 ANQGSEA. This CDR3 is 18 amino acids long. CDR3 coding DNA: TGCAGCATTGAAGATAGGCACAGGGAAAACTCTGGGGCCAACGTCCTGACTTTC. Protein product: CSIEDRHRENSGANVLTF.

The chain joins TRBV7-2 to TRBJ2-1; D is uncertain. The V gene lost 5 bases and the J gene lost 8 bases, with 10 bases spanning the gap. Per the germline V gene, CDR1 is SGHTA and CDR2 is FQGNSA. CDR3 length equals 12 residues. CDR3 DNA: TGTGCCAGCAGCCCTTCCGTCGATGAGCAGTTCTTC. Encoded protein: CASSPSVDEQFF.

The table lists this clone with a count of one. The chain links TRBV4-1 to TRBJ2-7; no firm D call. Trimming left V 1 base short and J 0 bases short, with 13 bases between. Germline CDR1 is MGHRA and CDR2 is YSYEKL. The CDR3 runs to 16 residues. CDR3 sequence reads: CASSQVVPPDSYEQYF. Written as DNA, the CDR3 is TGCGCCAGCAGCCAAGTAGTACCACCTGACTCCTACGAGCAGTACTTC.